These T cell receptor beta chains were read from a single sample in a study of T cells in Graves' hyperthyroidism and ophthalmopathy. A single record per CDR3 protein comes from TCRdb applying MiXCR to the multiplex PCR reads. The sample holds 550,000 to 600,000 distinct CDR3 sequences, 46% seen once. The specimen was peripheral blood or thyroid tissue (not recorded which). The receptors were sampled from an adult woman with Graves' disease, either hyperthyroidism or ophthalmopathy (not recorded which). CDR3s include the opening cysteine and the closing phenylalanine or tryptophan. The D gene is left open where the match is weak. Clone size is not always given. Where it is, it says once, few, many or a class for expanded clones.

>TRBV5-5|TRBJ1-1|TRBD1|few
CASHRGGSPEAFF
TGTGCCAGCCACAGGGGGGGGTCCCCTGAAGCTTTCTTT
>TRBV7-3|TRBJ2-5|TRBD1|once
CARDRGETQYF
TGTGCCAGGGACAGGGGGGAGACCCAGTACTTC
>TRBV7-9|TRBJ1-6|TRBD1|many
CASSSRQGVLVSPLHF
TGTGCCAGCAGCTCCCGACAGGGAGTTTTGGTTTCACCCCTCCACTTT
>TRBV29-1|TRBJ1-5|-|-
CSVVLVGSSNQPQHF
TGCAGCGTTGTTTTAGTAGGGAGTAGCAATCAGCCCCAGCATTTT
>TRBV2|TRBJ1-5|-|few
CAEGGWKPQHF
TGTGCAGAGGGCGGTTGGAAGCCCCAGCATTTT
>TRBV9|TRBJ2-3|-|many
CASSVRTDRDTQYF
TGTGCCAGCAGCGTACGGACAGATCGAGATACGCAGTATTTT
>TRBV2|TRBJ1-2|TRBD1|-
CASSGGTGGGYTF
TGTGCCAGCAGTGGGGGGACAGGGGGTGGCTACACCTTC
>TRBV6-2/TRBV6-3|TRBJ2-7|-|many
CASSYSRQEYEQYF
TGTGCCAGCAGTTACTCGAGACAGGAGTACGAGCAGTACTTC
>TRBV7-9|TRBJ1-6|-|-
CASSLEGVASPLHF
TGTGCCAGCAGCTTAGAAGGGGTAGCTTCACCCCTCCACTTT
>TRBV12-3/TRBV12-4|TRBJ2-2|-|many
CASSLIGPGGGELFF
TGTGCCAGCAGTTTAATCGGCCCCGGCGGCGGGGAGCTGTTTTTT
>TRBV7-8|TRBJ2-3|-|-
CASSSGVRGTDTQYF
TGTGCCAGCAGCTCCGGGGTCAGGGGCACAGATACGCAGTATTTT
>TRBV12-3/TRBV12-4|TRBJ2-2|-|few
CASSLVLWNTGELFF
TGTGCCAGCAGCTTAGTATTGTGGAACACCGGGGAGCTGTTTTTT
>TRBV11-2|TRBJ2-7|-|many
CASSRGGTYEQYF
TGTGCCAGCAGCCGGGGCGGAACCTACGAGCAGTACTTC
>TRBV7-3|TRBJ2-2|TRBD1|many
CASSRDSVAIAGELFF
TGTGCCAGCAGCCGGGACAGTGTCGCGATAGCCGGGGAGCTGTTTTTT
>TRBV28|TRBJ1-4|-|few
CASSGAGITNEKLFF
TGTGCCAGCAGTGGCGCAGGGATAACTAATGAAAAACTGTTTTTT
>TRBV3-1|TRBJ1-4|TRBD1|few
CASGQYDRGLEKLFF
TGTGCCAGCGGCCAATACGACAGGGGTTTGGAAAAACTGTTTTTT
>TRBV10-1|TRBJ2-5|-|-
CAISGHDGETQYF
TGTGCCATCAGCGGACACGATGGGGAGACCCAGTACTTC
>TRBV7-1|TRBJ1-4|-|-
CASSSTQGTNEKLFF
TGTGCCAGCAGCTCTACACAGGGAACTAATGAAAAACTGTTTTTT
>TRBV5-1|TRBJ2-2|TRBD2|many
CASSGLGGAGELFF
TGCGCCAGCAGCGGACTAGGAGGGGCCGGGGAGCTGTTTTTT
>TRBV10-3|TRBJ2-5|-|few
CAISEPEGPQETQYF
TGTGCCATCAGTGAACCCGAAGGGCCCCAAGAGACCCAGTACTTC
>TRBV5-6|TRBJ2-5|-|many
CASSPVWVKETQYF
TGTGCCAGCAGCCCCGTTTGGGTAAAAGAGACCCAGTACTTC
>TRBV10-3|TRBJ2-1|TRBD2|few
CAISGGTSYNEQFF
TGTGCCATCAGTGGAGGGACTAGTTACAATGAGCAGTTCTTC
>TRBV7-9|TRBJ2-5|-|-
CASSLYRAEETQYF
TGTGCCAGCAGCTTATACAGGGCTGAGGAGACCCAGTACTTC
>TRBV29-1|TRBJ2-7|-|-
CSVATTVDGDQYF
TGCAGCGTTGCAACTACGGTGGATGGAGACCAGTACTTC
>TRBV10-3|TRBJ2-7|-|-
CAISVNQGYEQYF
TGTGCCATCAGTGTAAATCAGGGCTACGAGCAGTACTTC
>TRBV10-3|TRBJ1-1|-|many
CAISEWGDAEAFF
TGTGCCATCAGTGAGTGGGGGGATGCTGAAGCTTTCTTT
>TRBV7-4|TRBJ1-4|TRBD1|-
CASSGGQHEKLFF
TGTGCCAGCAGCGGGGGACAGCATGAAAAACTGTTTTTT
>TRBV5-1|TRBJ1-1|-|-
CASSLATMGDTNTEAFF
TGCGCCAGCAGCTTGGCCACTATGGGGGATACGAACACTGAAGCTTTCTTT
>TRBV3-1|TRBJ1-1|-|many
CASSQIGFTDGGAFF
TGTGCCAGCAGCCAAATCGGGTTCACGGATGGTGGAGCTTTCTTT
>TRBV7-6|TRBJ2-7|TRBD1|-
CASSFITGDTNEQYF
TGTGCCAGCAGCTTCATTACAGGGGACACGAACGAGCAGTACTTC
>TRBV10-3|TRBJ2-5|-|-
CAISRRARGWAQYF
TGTGCCATCAGCAGGAGGGCTAGGGGGTGGGCCCAGTACTTC
>TRBV10-3|TRBJ1-1|-|few
CAISESQGWRTEAFF
TGTGCCATCAGTGAGTCTCAAGGCTGGAGGACTGAAGCTTTCTTT
>TRBV7-9|TRBJ2-5|-|-
CASASLDTRQETQYF
TGTGCCAGCGCTTCGTTGGACACGAGACAAGAGACCCAGTACTTC
>TRBV10-3|TRBJ2-5|TRBD1|-
CAISELLTGETQYF
TGTGCCATCAGTGAGCTTTTGACAGGGGAGACCCAGTACTTC
>TRBV10-3|TRBJ1-6|-|-
CASRKQNSPLHF
TGTGCCAGCAGGAAGCAAAATTCACCCCTCCACTTT
>TRBV7-2|TRBJ2-5|-|-
CASRQLETQYF
TGTGCCAGCAGACAGTTGGAGACCCAGTACTTC
>TRBV2|TRBJ2-5|-|-
CASGPDSRETQYF
TGTGCCAGTGGCCCAGATTCGAGAGAGACCCAGTACTTC
>TRBV10-2|TRBJ1-2|-|once
CASTERDYAYTF
TGCGCCAGCACCGAGAGGGACTATGCCTACACCTTC
>TRBV7-9|TRBJ2-7|TRBD2|many
CASSWTSHEQYF
TGTGCCAGCAGCTGGACTAGTCACGAGCAGTACTTC
>TRBV5-1|TRBJ2-5|TRBD2|-
CASSLERGPEETQYF
TGCGCCAGCAGCTTGGAGCGGGGGCCTGAGGAGACCCAGTACTTC